A selection of T cell receptor beta chains follows, all from one sample in a study of T cells in Graves' hyperthyroidism and ophthalmopathy. TCRdb called the multiplex PCR reads again in MiXCR, with one record for every CDR3 protein. The table shows over 350,000 distinct CDR3 sequences, with over 12% occurring only once. The sample consisted of blood. Every receptor here comes from a man aged 50 to 60 with Graves' ophthalmopathy. Both conserved end residues are trimmed from each CDR3. The D gene is left open where the match is weak.

TRBD1 TRBV12-3/TRBV12-4 ASSFGQGARTGELF
- TRBV28 ASTRGEQF
- TRBV3-1 ASSQPGMGGSRAF
TRBD2 TRBV11-3 ASSPGGGDEQY
TRBD1 TRBV29-1 SVDGTGSSYNEQF
TRBD2 TRBV20-1 SAVIAGGPQDTQY
- TRBV24-1 ATRAGGYNEQF
TRBD2 TRBV7-2 ASSRDYLLEQY
TRBD2 TRBV7-3 ASSRRLAGAGSYNGQF
- TRBV18 ASSLNRATSGNEQF
- TRBV29-1 SATDSSWYEQY
- TRBV4-1 ASSRPGNEQY
- TRBV12-3/TRBV12-4 ASSLSRLYQETQY
- TRBV12-3/TRBV12-4 ASSLGTGRPNGYT
TRBD2 TRBV5-1 ASSLEKVLAGKGEQY
- TRBV6-1 ASSESRARGNQPQH
- TRBV18 ASSPSLVEAF
TRBD2 TRBV30 AWTAPGLGRRETQY
TRBD2 TRBV7-9 ASSLARLAGGPGANVLT
- TRBV12-5 ASGSWVSEAF
- TRBV20-1 SARDYGYEQY
- TRBV20-1 SARDPTMPKSGIQY
- TRBV7-9 ASSPRVSQETQY
- TRBV14 ASSQTSLDTQY
- TRBV30 AWSGDSFTYEQY
- TRBV12-3/TRBV12-4 ASSLAGASNQPQH
- TRBV6-6 ASSYRPGETQY
- TRBV20-1 SGLWLSTDTQY
TRBD1 TRBV20-1 SATQDRGKNEKLF